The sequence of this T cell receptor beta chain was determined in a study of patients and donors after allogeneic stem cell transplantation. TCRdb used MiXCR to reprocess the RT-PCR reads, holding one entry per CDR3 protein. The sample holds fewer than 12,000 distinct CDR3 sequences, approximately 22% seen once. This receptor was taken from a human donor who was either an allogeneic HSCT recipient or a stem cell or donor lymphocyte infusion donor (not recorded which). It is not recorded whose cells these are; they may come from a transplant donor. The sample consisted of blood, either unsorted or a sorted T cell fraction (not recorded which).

The CDR3 region is CASSLEGQGLGTEAFF. The CDR3 DNA reads as TGCGCCAGCAGCTTGGAGGGACAGGGACTGGGCACTGAAGCTTTCTTT. The chain uses TRBV5-1 and TRBJ1-1, with TRBD1 matching over 9 bases. Unmatched junction bases numbered 7, after V lost 0 bases and J lost 4 bases. There are 16 residues in the CDR3. Germline lookup yields CDR1 SGHRS and CDR2 YFSETQ.